These T cell receptor beta chains were read from a single sample in a study. One entry per CDR3 protein, called by TCRdb with MiXCR from the RT-PCR reads. The table includes about 680,000 distinct CDR3 sequences, 13% to 15% detected once. The sequencing sample was made of memory CD4+ T cells from blood. The receptors shown here come from a female donor in good health, serving as a healthy control. The CDR3 runs from the conserved cysteine through the conserved F or W. D genes are given only for firm matches. Clone size is given for some rows only: seen once, a few or many times, or a class if the clone is expanded.

J: TRBJ2-7; length: 14; V: TRBV20-1; D: TRBD2; size: many; CDR3: CSAPGTSGFLEQYF; DNA: TGCAGTGCTCCCGGGACTAGCGGGTTCTTAGAGCAGTACTTC
J: TRBJ2-3; length: 17; V: TRBV24-1; D: TRBD2; size: few; CDR3: CATSGRTSGSNTDTQYF; DNA: TGTGCCACCAGTGGTCGGACTAGCGGGAGTAACACAGATACGCAGTATTTT
J: TRBJ1-5; length: 13; V: TRBV12-3/TRBV12-4; D: .; size: .; CDR3: CASSFGEGQPQHF; DNA: TGTGCCAGCAGTTTTGGGGAAGGACAGCCCCAGCATTTT
J: TRBJ2-2; length: 13; V: TRBV20-1; D: .; size: many; CDR3: CSATGHYTGELFF; DNA: TGCAGTGCAACCGGACACTACACCGGGGAGCTGTTTTTT
J: TRBJ1-1; length: 14; V: TRBV10-3; D: .; size: few; CDR3: CASWKGTTNTEAFF; DNA: TGTGCCTCGTGGAAAGGGACTACGAACACTGAAGCTTTCTTT
J: TRBJ2-5; length: 14; V: TRBV6-6; D: TRBD2; size: .; CDR3: CASRQLAGQETQYF; DNA: TGTGCCAGCAGGCAACTAGCGGGGCAAGAGACCCAGTACTTC
J: TRBJ2-1; length: 15; V: TRBV20-1; D: .; size: few; CDR3: CSARDRGNPTNEQFF; DNA: TGCAGTGCCCGGGACCGCGGGAACCCGACCAATGAGCAGTTCTTC
J: TRBJ2-7; length: 15; V: TRBV6-5; D: TRBD2; size: many; CDR3: CASSYSGGSRYEQYF; DNA: TGTGCCAGCAGTTACTCCGGCGGGAGCCGGTACGAGCAGTACTTC
J: TRBJ1-4; length: 15; V: TRBV3-1; D: .; size: few; CDR3: CASSLRDPEDEKLFF; DNA: TGTGCCAGCAGCCTCCGGGACCCCGAGGATGAAAAACTGTTTTTT
J: TRBJ1-2; length: 13; V: TRBV20-1; D: TRBD1; size: few; CDR3: CSASSGGGYGYTF; DNA: TGCAGTGCTAGTTCAGGGGGCGGATACGGCTACACCTTC
J: TRBJ1-1; length: 11; V: TRBV28; D: .; size: few; CDR3: CASSDYREAFF; DNA: TGTGCCAGCAGCGATTATCGCGAAGCTTTCTTT
J: TRBJ2-3; length: 15; V: TRBV6-1; D: TRBD1; size: .; CDR3: CASSEEGTGGDTQYF; DNA: TGTGCCAGCAGTGAAGAGGGTACAGGGGGAGATACGCAGTATTTT
J: TRBJ2-7; length: 13; V: TRBV24-1; D: TRBD1; size: few; CDR3: CATSYGQGNEQYF; DNA: TGTGCCACCAGTTACGGACAGGGGAACGAGCAGTACTTC
J: TRBJ1-5; length: 13; V: TRBV7-2; D: .; size: few; CDR3: CASSKDRRQPQHF; DNA: TGTGCCAGCAGCAAAGATCGTAGACAGCCCCAGCATTTT
J: TRBJ2-3; length: 13; V: TRBV20-1; D: .; size: .; CDR3: CSARGESTDTQYF; DNA: TGCAGTGCTAGAGGGGAAAGCACAGATACGCAGTATTTT
J: TRBJ1-2; length: 14; V: TRBV12-3/TRBV12-4; D: .; size: .; CDR3: CASSRGERVSGYTF; DNA: TGTGCCAGCAGCCGGGGGGAGAGGGTATCTGGCTACACCTTC
J: TRBJ2-1; length: 16; V: TRBV6-5; D: TRBD2; size: many; CDR3: CASSFGTSGRVNEQFF; DNA: TGTGCCAGCAGTTTTGGGACTAGCGGGAGGGTAAATGAGCAGTTCTTC
J: TRBJ1-1; length: 13; V: TRBV12-3/TRBV12-4; D: .; size: many; CDR3: CASRVSPDTEAFF; DNA: TGTGCCAGCAGGGTCTCGCCGGACACTGAAGCTTTCTTT
J: TRBJ2-3; length: 16; V: TRBV12-3/TRBV12-4; D: .; size: few; CDR3: CASSLSSSFSTDTQYF; DNA: TGTGCCAGCAGTTTATCTTCCTCTTTTAGCACAGATACGCAGTATTTT
J: TRBJ2-3; length: 17; V: TRBV9; D: .; size: few; CDR3: CASSVAGTHSSTDTQYF; DNA: TGTGCCAGCAGCGTAGCGGGCACCCACTCTAGCACAGATACGCAGTATTTT
J: TRBJ2-7; length: 13; V: TRBV5-1; D: .; size: many; CDR3: CASRAAAGYEQYF; DNA: TGCGCCAGCAGAGCGGCGGCGGGGTACGAGCAGTACTTC
J: TRBJ2-3; length: 13; V: TRBV20-1; D: TRBD1; size: once; CDR3: CSAGQGGSDTQYF; DNA: TGCAGCGCGGGACAGGGGGGATCAGATACGCAGTATTTT
J: TRBJ2-3; length: 14; V: TRBV4-1; D: .; size: .; CDR3: CASSQVGGLDTQYF; DNA: TGCGCCAGCAGCCAAGTCGGGGGATTGGATACGCAGTATTTT
J: TRBJ2-1; length: 14; V: TRBV18; D: .; size: many; CDR3: CASSPPTSDNEQFF; DNA: TGTGCCAGCTCACCACCAACTAGTGACAATGAGCAGTTCTTC
J: TRBJ1-1; length: 16; V: TRBV4-3; D: .; size: many; CDR3: CASSQGFGVKRTEAFF; DNA: TGCGCCAGCAGCCAAGGATTTGGGGTAAAGCGCACTGAAGCTTTCTTT
J: TRBJ2-1; length: 15; V: TRBV20-1; D: TRBD1; size: .; CDR3: CSASPGTGDYNEQFF; DNA: TGCAGTGCTAGTCCCGGGACAGGGGACTACAATGAGCAGTTCTTC
J: TRBJ2-3; length: 14; V: TRBV20-1; D: TRBD1; size: few; CDR3: CSARDDRVTDTQYF; DNA: TGCAGTGCTAGAGATGACAGGGTCACAGATACGCAGTATTTT
J: TRBJ1-2; length: 15; V: TRBV7-2; D: .; size: few; CDR3: CASSRTGAGPDGYTF; DNA: TGTGCCAGCAGCCGGACCGGGGCAGGGCCTGATGGCTACACCTTC
J: TRBJ1-2; length: 14; V: TRBV6-1; D: .; size: few; CDR3: CASSDPKQGNGYTF; DNA: TGTGCCAGCAGTGATCCCAAACAGGGAAATGGCTACACCTTC